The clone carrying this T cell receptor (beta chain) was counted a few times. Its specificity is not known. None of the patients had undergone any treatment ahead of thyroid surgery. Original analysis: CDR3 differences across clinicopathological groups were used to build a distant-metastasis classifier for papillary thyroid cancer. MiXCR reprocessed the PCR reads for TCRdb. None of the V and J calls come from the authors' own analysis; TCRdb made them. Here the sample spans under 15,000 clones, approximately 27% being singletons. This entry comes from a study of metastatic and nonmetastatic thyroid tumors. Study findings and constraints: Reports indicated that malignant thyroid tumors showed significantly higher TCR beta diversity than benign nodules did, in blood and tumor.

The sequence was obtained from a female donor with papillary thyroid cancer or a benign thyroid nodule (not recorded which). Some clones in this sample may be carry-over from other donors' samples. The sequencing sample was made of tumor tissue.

The chain's CDR3 is CASSEGQGGEAFF. In DNA, the CDR3 is TGTGCCAGCAGTGAGGGACAGGGTGGTGAAGCTTTCTTT. The chain is built from TRBV6-1 and TRBJ1-1, with 9 bases fitting TRBD1. CDR3 size: 13 residues. The V gene end was trimmed by 3 bases and the J gene end by 7 bases; junction bases not matched to a gene: 3. Per germline, CDR1 MNHNS and CDR2 SASEGT.